This T cell receptor (beta chain) was identified during a study of blood T cell repertoires in COVID-19. Measured with immunoSEQ multiplex PCR; TCRdb has only the in-frame clones, and not every one. This sample has 150,000 to 200,000 clones, with around 89% found just once. In this sample, this clone turned up once. Unmatched junction bases numbered 2, after V lost 0 bases and J lost 1 base. Germline lookup yields CDR1 LGHNA and CDR2 YSLEER. The CDR3 loop spans 16 amino acids. J is TRBJ2-2 and V is TRBV4-3; 7 positions agree with TRBD1. This receptor was taken from a man younger than 30 who had recovered from COVID-19. Sequencing was performed on peripheral blood. In DNA, the CDR3 is TGCGCCAGCAGCCAAGAAGCAGGGGGGAACACCGGGGAGCTGTTTTTT. Translated, it gives CASSQEAGGNTGELFF.